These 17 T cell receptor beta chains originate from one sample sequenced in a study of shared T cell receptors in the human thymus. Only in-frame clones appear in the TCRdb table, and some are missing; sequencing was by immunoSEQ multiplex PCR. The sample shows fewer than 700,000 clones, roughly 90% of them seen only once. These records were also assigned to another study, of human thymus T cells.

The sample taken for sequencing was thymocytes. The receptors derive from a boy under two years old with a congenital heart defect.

CDR3 loop: CASSFGQGHGYTF. The DNA for the CDR3 is TGTGCCAGCAGCTTCGGGCAGGGGCATGGCTACACCTTC. The chain joins TRBV7-9 to TRBJ1-2, with TRBD1 as a possible D gene (6 bases). The CDR3 length is 13 residues. Germline V gene data show CDR1 as SEHNR and CDR2 as FQNEAQ (reference sequence). Trimming took 3 bases from V and 6 from J, leaving 11 bases between them.

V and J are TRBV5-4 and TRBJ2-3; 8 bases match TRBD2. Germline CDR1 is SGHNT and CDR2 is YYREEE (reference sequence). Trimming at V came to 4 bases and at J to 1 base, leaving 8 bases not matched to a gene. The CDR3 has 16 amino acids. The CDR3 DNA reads TGTGCCAGCAGCCTCCCGGGGGGGTTTGGCACAGATACGCAGTATTTT. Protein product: CASSLPGGFGTDTQYF.

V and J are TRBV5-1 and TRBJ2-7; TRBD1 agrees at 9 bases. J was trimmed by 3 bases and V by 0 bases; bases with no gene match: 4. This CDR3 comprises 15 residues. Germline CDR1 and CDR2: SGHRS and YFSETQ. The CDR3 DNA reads TGCGCCAGCAGCTTGGCGGGACAGGGTGGCTACGAGCAGTACTTC. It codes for CASSLAGQGGYEQYF.

Here the CDR3 reads CASRPPTGNSYNEQFF. For the CDR3, the DNA is TGTGCCAGCAGACCTCCGACAGGCAACTCCTACAATGAGCAGTTCTTC. The rearrangement joins TRBV7-9 to TRBJ2-1, with a possible D match to TRBD1 (6 bases). The CDR3 is 16 amino acids. Germline values: CDR1 SEHNR, CDR2 FQNEAQ (reference sequence). V lost 6 bases and J 0 bases, leaving 15 bases between the germline ends.

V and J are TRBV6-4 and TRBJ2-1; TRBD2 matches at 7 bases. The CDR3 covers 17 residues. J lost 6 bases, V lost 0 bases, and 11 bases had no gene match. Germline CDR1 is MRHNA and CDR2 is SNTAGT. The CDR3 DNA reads TGTGCCAGCAGTGACTCGGGGGGGAGGGTCCCCCTCAATGAGCAGTTCTTC. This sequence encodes CASSDSGGRVPLNEQFF.

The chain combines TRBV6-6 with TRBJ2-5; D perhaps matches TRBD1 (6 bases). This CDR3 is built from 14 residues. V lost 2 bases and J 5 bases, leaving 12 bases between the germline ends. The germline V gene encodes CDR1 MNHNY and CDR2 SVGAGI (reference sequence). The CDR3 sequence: CASSYGRGAETQYF. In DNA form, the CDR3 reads TGTGCCAGCAGTTACGGCAGGGGCGCCGAGACCCAGTACTTC.

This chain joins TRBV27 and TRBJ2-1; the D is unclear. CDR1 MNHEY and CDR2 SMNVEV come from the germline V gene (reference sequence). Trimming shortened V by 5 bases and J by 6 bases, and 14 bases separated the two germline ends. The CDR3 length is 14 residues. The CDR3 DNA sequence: TGTGCCAGCAGTCCAAGGCTAGACTCCAATGAGCAGTTCTTC. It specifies CASSPRLDSNEQFF.

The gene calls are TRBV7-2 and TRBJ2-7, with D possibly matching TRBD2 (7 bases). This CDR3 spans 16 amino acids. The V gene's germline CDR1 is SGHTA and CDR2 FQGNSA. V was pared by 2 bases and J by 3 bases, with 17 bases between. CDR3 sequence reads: CASSLILRGGNYEQYF. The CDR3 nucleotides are TGTGCCAGCAGCTTAATCTTGAGGGGGGGTAACTACGAGCAGTACTTC.

The CDR3 here is CASSFSSGAKNIQYF. The CDR3 coding sequence is TGTGCCAGCAGCTTCTCCTCGGGGGCCAAAAACATTCAGTACTTC. V and J are TRBV6-6 and TRBJ2-4; perhaps TRBD2 as D (5 bases). The CDR3 length is 15 residues. V was clipped by 6 bases and J by 1 base, with 13 bases between them. CDR1 and CDR2 from the germline V gene are MNHNY and SVGAGI (reference sequence).

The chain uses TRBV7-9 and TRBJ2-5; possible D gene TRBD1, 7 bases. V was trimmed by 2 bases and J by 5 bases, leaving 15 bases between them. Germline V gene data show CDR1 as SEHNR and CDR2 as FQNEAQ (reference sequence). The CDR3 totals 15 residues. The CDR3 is CASSLMARGVETQYF. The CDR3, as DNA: TGTGCCAGCAGCTTAATGGCCAGGGGGGTGGAGACCCAGTACTTC.

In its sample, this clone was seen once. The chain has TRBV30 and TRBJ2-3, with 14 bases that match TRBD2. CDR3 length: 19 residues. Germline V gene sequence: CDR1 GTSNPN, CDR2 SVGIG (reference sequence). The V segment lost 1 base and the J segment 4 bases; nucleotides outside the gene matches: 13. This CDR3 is CAWSARLAGGPRCPDTQYF. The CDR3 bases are TGTGCCTGGAGTGCCCGACTAGCGGGAGGGCCAAGATGCCCAGATACGCAGTATTTT.

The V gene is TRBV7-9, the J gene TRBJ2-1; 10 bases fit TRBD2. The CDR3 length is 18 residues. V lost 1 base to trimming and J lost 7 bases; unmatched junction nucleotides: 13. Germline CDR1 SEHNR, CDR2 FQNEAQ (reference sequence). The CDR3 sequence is CASSLESSGRAVGNEQFF. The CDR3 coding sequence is TGTGCCAGCAGCTTAGAATCCAGCGGGAGGGCCGTAGGGAATGAGCAGTTCTTC.

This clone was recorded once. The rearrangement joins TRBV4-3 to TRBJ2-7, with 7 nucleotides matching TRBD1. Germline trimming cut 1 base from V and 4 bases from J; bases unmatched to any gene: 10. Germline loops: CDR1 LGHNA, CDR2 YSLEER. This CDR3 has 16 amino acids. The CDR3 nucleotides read TGCGCCAGCAGCCAAGGCCAGGGGGAAAGAGGATACGAGCAGTACTTC. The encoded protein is CASSQGQGERGYEQYF.

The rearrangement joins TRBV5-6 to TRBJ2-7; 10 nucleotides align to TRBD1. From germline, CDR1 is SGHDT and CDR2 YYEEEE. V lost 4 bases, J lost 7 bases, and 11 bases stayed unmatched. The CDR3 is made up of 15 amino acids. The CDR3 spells CASSGSGTGDCEQYF. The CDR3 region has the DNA TGTGCCAGCAGCGGCTCCGGGACAGGGGATTGTGAGCAGTACTTC.

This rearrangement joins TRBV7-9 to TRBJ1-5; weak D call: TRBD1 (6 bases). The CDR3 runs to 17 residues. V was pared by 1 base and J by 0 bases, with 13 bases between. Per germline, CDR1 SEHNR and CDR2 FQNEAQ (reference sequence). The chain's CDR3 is CASSLEGQGHSNQPQHF. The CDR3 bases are TGTGCCAGCAGCTTAGAGGGGCAGGGGCATAGCAATCAGCCCCAGCATTTT.

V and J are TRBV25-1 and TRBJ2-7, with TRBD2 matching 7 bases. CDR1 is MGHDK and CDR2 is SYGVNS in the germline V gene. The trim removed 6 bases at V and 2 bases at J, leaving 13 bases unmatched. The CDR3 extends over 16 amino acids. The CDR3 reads CASRRGSASGPYEQYF. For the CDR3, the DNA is TGTGCCAGCAGGAGGGGTTCGGCTAGCGGACCCTACGAGCAGTACTTC.

For the CDR3, the DNA is TGCGCCAGCAGTGGTCAGACCACAGCCGCCTCCTACAATGAGCAGTTCTTC. It translates to CASSGQTTAASYNEQFF. V is TRBV10-2 and J is TRBJ2-1; D is unresolved. Trimming removed 4 bases from V and 0 bases from J, with 16 bases in between. The CDR3 consists of 17 residues. Germline V lookup: CDR1 WSHSY, CDR2 SAAADI.